The 9 T cell receptor beta chains presented below share a single source sample, sequenced in a study of PD-1 blockade in classical Hodgkin lymphoma. Some clones are missing from TCRdb's copy, which holds only in-frame ones; the method was immunoSEQ multiplex PCR. The data show over 10,000 clones, about nine tenths seen once. Specified time point: cycle 4 day 1 (C4D1), after 6 weeks of nivolumab. Following autologous stem cell transplantation, relapse occurred in every patient, and exposure to brentuximab vedotin varied. Researchers report purifying CD4+ T cells from thawed PBMCs by magnetic negative selection. Sequenced material: CD4+ T cells from blood, taken before the fourth cycle of nivolumab. All receptors derive from a human donor with classical Hodgkin lymphoma.

This sequence joins TRBV19 and TRBJ1-1, with TRBD1 as a possible D gene (6 bases). This CDR3 has 18 amino acids. The germline V gene encodes CDR1 LNHDA and CDR2 SQIVND (reference sequence). V was clipped by 3 bases and J by 6 bases, with 26 bases between them. This CDR3 is CASSILGRRQALGAEAFF. The CDR3 coding sequence is TGTGCCAGTAGTATTCTGGGGCGTCGACAGGCCCTAGGGGCTGAAGCTTTCTTT.

The chain couples TRBV4-3 to TRBJ2-7; D may be TRBD2 (6 bases). The CDR3 contains 15 residues. Per the germline V gene, CDR1 is LGHNA and CDR2 is YSLEER. With 1 base removed from V and 4 bases from J, the gap between germline ends came to 14 bases. In DNA, the CDR3 is TGCGCCAGCAGCCAAGTGGGAGGAGGGAAATACGAGCAGTACTTC. Protein product: CASSQVGGGKYEQYF.

The rearrangement uses TRBV27 and TRBJ2-2, with TRBD1 matching 8 bases. This CDR3 comprises 15 residues. Trimming cost V 4 bases and J 2 bases; bases outside gene matches: 3. Germline CDR1 MNHEY, CDR2 SMNVEV (reference sequence). The CDR3 DNA is TGTGCCAGCAGTTATGGGACAGGTAACACCGGGGAGCTGTTTTTT. As protein: CASSYGTGNTGELFF.

The CDR3 spells CASSYDGTGNSPLHF. In DNA form, the CDR3 reads TGTGCCAGCAGTTACGACGGGACAGGGAATTCACCCCTCCACTTT. The chain links TRBV6-6 to TRBJ1-6; 9 positions match TRBD1. The CDR3 sequence is 15 residues long. V lost 2 bases, J lost 7 bases, and 3 bases stayed unmatched. Germline V gives CDR1 MNHNY, CDR2 SVGAGI (reference sequence).

This rearrangement joins TRBV7-7 to TRBJ2-7; perhaps TRBD2 as D (6 bases). V lost 4 bases to trimming and J lost 7 bases, with 14 bases between them. The CDR3 totals 13 residues. CDR1 SSHAT and CDR2 FNYEAQ come from the germline V gene (reference sequence). The CDR3 DNA reads as TGTGCCAGCAGCTCAGGGTACGGAGGGGAGCAGTACTTC. This codes for CASSSGYGGEQYF.

V is TRBV7-2 and J is TRBJ1-3, with TRBD1 as a possible D gene (5 bases). Trimming cost V 3 bases and J 9 bases, with 15 bases left between them. Germline CDR1 and CDR2: SGHTA and FQGNSA. The CDR3 runs to 14 residues. The CDR3 DNA is TGTGCCAGCAGCTTGGTAGGCGGGGCAAGCACCATATATTTT. As protein: CASSLVGGASTIYF. The full variable domain, completed using reference TRBV7-2 and TRBJ1-3, is GAGVSQSPSNKVTEKGKDVELRCDPISGHTALYWYRQSLGQGLEFLIYFQGNSAPDKSGLPSDRFSAERTGGSVSTLTIQRTQQEDSAVYLCASSLVGGASTIYFGEGSWLTVV.

The chain employs TRBV18 and TRBJ1-1, with D tentatively TRBD1 (6 bases). V was pared by 4 bases and J by 4 bases, with 13 bases between. Per the germline V gene, CDR1 is KGHSH and CDR2 is LQKENI. The CDR3 has 14 residues. The CDR3 DNA is TGTGCCAGCTCACTCCGACAGGAGGGCACTGAAGCTTTCTTT. Amino acids: CASSLRQEGTEAFF.

This clone came up a few times. Other DNA sequences within the sample encode an identical CDR3. This CDR3 reads CASSRDGFMNTEAFF. The DNA for the CDR3 is TGCGCCAGCAGCCGGGACGGATTTATGAACACTGAAGCTTTCTTT. The V and J genes are TRBV5-1 and TRBJ1-1; D perhaps matches TRBD1 (5 bases). CDR3 length: 15 amino acids. V lost 4 bases to trimming and J lost 0 bases, with 13 bases between them. Germline values: CDR1 SGHRS, CDR2 YFSETQ.

The rearrangement joins TRBV9 to TRBJ1-2; weak D call: TRBD1 (6 bases). CDR1 and CDR2 from the germline V gene are SGDLS and YYNGEE. Trimming cost V 1 base and J 2 bases, with 15 bases left between them. This CDR3 is built from 16 residues. Here the CDR3 reads CASSVFDRTSNYGYTF. The CDR3 DNA reads as TGTGCCAGCAGCGTATTCGACAGGACTTCAAACTATGGCTACACCTTC.